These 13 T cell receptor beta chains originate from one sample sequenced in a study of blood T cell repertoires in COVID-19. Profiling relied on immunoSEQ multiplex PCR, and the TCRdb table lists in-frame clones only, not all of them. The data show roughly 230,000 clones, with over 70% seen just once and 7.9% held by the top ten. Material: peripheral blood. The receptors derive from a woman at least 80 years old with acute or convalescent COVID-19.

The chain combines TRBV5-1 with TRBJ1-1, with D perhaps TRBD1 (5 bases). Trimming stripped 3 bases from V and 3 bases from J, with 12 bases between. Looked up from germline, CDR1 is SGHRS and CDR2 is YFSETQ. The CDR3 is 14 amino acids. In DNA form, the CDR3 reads TGCGCCAGCAGCTCAATTCCGGGGGACACTGAAGCTTTCTTT. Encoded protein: CASSSIPGDTEAFF.

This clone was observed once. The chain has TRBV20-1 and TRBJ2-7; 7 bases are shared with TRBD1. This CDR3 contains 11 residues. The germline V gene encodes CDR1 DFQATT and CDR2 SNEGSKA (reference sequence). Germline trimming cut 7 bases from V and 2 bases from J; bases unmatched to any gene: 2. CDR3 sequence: CSVGTAYEQYF. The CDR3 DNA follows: TGCAGTGTCGGGACAGCCTACGAGCAGTACTTC.

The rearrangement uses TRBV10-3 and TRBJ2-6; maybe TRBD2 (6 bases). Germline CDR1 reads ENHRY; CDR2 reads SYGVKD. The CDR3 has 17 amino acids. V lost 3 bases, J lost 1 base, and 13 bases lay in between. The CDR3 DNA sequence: TGTGCCATCAGTGAAGCGGGTATCGGTTCTGGGGCCAACGTCCTGACTTTC. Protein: CAISEAGIGSGANVLTF.

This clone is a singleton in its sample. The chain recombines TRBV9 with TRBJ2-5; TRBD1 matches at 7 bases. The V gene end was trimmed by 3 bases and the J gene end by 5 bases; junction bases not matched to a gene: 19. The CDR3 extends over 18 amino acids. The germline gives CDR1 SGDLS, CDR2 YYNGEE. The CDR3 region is CASSAPVSETGWGETQYF. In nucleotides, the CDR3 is TGTGCCAGCAGCGCCCCCGTTTCGGAGACAGGGTGGGGGGAGACCCAGTACTTC.

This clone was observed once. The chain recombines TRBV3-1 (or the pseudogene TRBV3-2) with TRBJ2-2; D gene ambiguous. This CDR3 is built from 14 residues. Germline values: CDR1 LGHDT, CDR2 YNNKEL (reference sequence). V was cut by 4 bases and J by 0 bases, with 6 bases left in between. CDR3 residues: CASSLYANTGELFF. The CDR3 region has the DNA TGTGCCAGCAGCCTCTATGCGAACACCGGGGAGCTGTTTTTT.

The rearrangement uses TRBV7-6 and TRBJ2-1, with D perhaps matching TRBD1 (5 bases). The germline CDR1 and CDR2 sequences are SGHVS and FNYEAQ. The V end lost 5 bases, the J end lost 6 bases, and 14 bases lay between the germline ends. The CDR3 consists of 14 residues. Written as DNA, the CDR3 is TGTGCCAGCAGCCCGATGTATGGGGCCAATGAGCAGTTCTTC. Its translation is CASSPMYGANEQFF.

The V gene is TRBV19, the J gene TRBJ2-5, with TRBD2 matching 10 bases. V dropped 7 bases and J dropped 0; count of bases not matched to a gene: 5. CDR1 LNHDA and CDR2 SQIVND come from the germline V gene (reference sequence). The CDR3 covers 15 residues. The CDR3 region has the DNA TGTGCCAGTAAGATTAGCGGGGGGTACCAAGAGACCCAGTACTTC. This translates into CASKISGGYQETQYF.

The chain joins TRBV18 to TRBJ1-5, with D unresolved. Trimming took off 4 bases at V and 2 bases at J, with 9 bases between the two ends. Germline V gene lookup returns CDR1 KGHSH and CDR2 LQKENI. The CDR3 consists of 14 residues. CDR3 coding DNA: TGTGCCAGCTCACGAGGAAACGGCAATCAGCCCCAGCATTTT. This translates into CASSRGNGNQPQHF.

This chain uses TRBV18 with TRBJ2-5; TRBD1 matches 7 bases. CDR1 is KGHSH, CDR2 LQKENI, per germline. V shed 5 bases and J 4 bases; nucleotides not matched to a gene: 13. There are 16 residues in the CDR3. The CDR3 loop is CASSNTGTAPGETQYF. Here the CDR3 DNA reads TGTGCCAGCTCAAACACAGGGACAGCCCCAGGAGAGACCCAGTACTTC.

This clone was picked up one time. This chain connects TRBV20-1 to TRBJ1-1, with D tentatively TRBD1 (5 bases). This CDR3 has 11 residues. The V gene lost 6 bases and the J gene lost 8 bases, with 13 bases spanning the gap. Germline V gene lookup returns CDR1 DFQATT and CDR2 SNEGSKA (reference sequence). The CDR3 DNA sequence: TGCAGTGCCGAAAAACAGGAGGAAGCTTTCTTT. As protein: CSAEKQEEAFF.

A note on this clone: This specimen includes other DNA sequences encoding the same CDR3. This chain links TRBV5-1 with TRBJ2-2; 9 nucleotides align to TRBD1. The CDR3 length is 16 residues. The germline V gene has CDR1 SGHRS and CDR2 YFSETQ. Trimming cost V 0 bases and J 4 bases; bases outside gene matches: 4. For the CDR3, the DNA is TGCGCCAGCAGCTTGGGACAGGGGGGGAGCACCGGGGAGCTGTTTTTT. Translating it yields CASSLGQGGSTGELFF.

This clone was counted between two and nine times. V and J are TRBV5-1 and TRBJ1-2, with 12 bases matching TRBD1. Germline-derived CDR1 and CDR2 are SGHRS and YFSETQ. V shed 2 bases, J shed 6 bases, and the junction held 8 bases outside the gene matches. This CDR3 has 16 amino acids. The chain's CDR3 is CASSLVYGTGGDGYTF. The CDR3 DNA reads TGCGCCAGCAGCTTAGTTTACGGGACAGGGGGCGATGGCTACACCTTC. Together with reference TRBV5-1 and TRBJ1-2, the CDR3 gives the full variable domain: KAGVTQTPRYLIKTRGQQVTLSCSPISGHRSVSWYQQTPGQGLQFLFEYFSETQRNKGNFPGRFSGRQFSNSRSEMNVSTLELGDSALYLCASSLVYGTGGDGYTFGSGTRLTVV.

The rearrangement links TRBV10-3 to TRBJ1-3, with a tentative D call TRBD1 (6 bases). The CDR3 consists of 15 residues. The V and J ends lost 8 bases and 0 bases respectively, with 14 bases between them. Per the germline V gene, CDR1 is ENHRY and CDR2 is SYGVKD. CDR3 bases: TGTGCCATCGGGGAGGGGGGACTCTCTGGAAACACCATATATTTT. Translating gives CAIGEGGLSGNTIYF.